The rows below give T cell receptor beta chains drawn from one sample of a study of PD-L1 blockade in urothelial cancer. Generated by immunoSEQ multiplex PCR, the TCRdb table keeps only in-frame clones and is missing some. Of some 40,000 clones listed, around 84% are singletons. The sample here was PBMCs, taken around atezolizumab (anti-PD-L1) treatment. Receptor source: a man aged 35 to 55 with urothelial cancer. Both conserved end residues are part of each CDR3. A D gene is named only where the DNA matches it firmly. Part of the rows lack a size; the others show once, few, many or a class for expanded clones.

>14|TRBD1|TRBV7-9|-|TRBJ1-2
CASSRQGRIYGYTF
TGTGCCAGCAGCCGACAGGGTCGTATCTATGGCTACACCTTC
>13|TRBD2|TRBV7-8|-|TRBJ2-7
CASSRGSHHEQYF
TGTGCCAGCAGCCGCGGGAGTCACCACGAGCAGTACTTC
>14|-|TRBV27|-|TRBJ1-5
CASSQGRSNQPQHF
TGTGCCAGCAGTCAGGGTAGAAGCAATCAGCCCCAGCATTTT
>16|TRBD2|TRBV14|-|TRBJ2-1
CASSRSSGRANNEQFF
TGTGCCAGCAGCCGCTCTAGCGGGAGGGCCAACAATGAGCAGTTCTTC
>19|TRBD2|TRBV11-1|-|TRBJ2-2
CASSFPVGGPPMNTGELFF
TGTGCCAGCAGCTTTCCGGTGGGAGGGCCCCCGATGAACACCGGGGAGCTGTTTTTT
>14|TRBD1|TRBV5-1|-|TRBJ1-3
CASSLDGQGDTIYF
TGCGCCAGCAGCTTGGACGGACAGGGGGACACCATATATTTT
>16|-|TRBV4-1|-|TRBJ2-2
CASSQEGGALTGELFF
TGCGCCAGCAGCCAAGAAGGGGGGGCTCTCACCGGGGAGCTGTTTTTT
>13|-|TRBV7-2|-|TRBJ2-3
CASRAGATDTQYF
TGTGCCAGCAGGGCGGGGGCCACAGATACGCAGTATTTT
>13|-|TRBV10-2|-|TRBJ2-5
CASSPLGGETQYF
TGCGCCAGCAGTCCCCTCGGCGGGGAGACCCAGTACTTC
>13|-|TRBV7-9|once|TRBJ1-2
CATTDSLNYGYTF
TGTGCCACCACGGACAGCCTTAACTATGGCTACACCTTC
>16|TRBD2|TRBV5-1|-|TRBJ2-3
CASSLESGRAVDTQYF
TGCGCCAGCAGCTTGGAAAGCGGGAGGGCCGTAGATACGCAGTATTTT
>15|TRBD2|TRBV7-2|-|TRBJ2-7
CASSLVGTSGTEQYF
TGTGCCAGCAGCTTAGTGGGGACTAGCGGGACCGAGCAGTACTTC
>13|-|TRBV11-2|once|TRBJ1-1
CASSLAGANEAFF
TGTGCCAGCAGCTTAGCAGGGGCTAATGAAGCTTTCTTT
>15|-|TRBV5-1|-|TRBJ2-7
CASSLGQVSSYEQYF
TGCGCCAGCAGCTTGGGACAGGTGTCCTCCTACGAGCAGTACTTC
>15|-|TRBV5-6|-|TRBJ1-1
CASSPEGRGRTEAFF
TGTGCCAGCAGCCCCGAGGGGAGGGGAAGGACTGAAGCTTTCTTT
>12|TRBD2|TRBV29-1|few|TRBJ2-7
CSVAGGWSEQYF
TGCAGCGTGGCGGGAGGCTGGAGCGAGCAGTACTTC
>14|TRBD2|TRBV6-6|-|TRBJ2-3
CASSSLAGGWTQYF
TGTGCCAGCAGTTCTCTAGCGGGAGGATGGACGCAGTATTTT
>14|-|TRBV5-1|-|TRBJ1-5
CASSFQGGNQPQHF
TGCGCCAGCAGCTTTCAGGGCGGCAATCAGCCCCAGCATTTT
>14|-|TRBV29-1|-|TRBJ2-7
CSVEETRASYEQYF
TGCAGCGTTGAGGAAACCAGGGCGTCCTACGAGCAGTACTTC
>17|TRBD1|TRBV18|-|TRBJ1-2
CASSPPRSGTGSYGYTF
TGTGCCAGCTCACCACCACGATCTGGGACAGGGTCCTATGGCTACACCTTC
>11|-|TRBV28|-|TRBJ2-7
CASQGGDEQYF
TGTGCCAGCCAAGGAGGAGACGAGCAGTACTTC
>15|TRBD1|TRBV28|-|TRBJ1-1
CASSLPRSGGTEAFF
TGTGCCAGCAGTTTACCTCGGTCAGGGGGCACTGAAGCTTTCTTT
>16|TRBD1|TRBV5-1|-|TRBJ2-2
CASSSRRTGYTGELFF
TGCGCCAGCAGCTCCAGGAGGACAGGGTACACCGGGGAGCTGTTTTTT
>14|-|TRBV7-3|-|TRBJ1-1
CASSLRGMNTEAFF
TGTGCCAGCAGCTTGCGGGGAATGAACACTGAAGCTTTCTTT
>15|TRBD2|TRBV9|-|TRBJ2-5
CASSAARGVQETQYF
TGTGCCAGCAGCGCCGCCCGGGGGGTTCAAGAGACCCAGTACTTC
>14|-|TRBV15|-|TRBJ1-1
CATSGLTENTEAFF
TGTGCCACCAGCGGCCTGACAGAGAACACTGAAGCTTTCTTT
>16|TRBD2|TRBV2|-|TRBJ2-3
CASSPRGLAYRDTQYF
TGTGCCAGCAGTCCACGGGGACTAGCCTATCGAGATACGCAGTATTTT
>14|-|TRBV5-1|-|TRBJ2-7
CASSLTVYSYEQYF
TGCGCCAGCAGTTTGACGGTGTACTCCTACGAGCAGTACTTC
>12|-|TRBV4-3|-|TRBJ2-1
CASTNRNNEQFF
TGCGCCAGCACAAACAGGAACAATGAGCAGTTCTTC
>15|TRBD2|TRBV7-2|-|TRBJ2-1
CASSLVAGGRNEQFF
TGTGCCAGCAGCTTAGTAGCGGGAGGCCGCAATGAGCAGTTCTTC
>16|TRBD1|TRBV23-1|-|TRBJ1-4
CASSQPPTGGDEKLFF
TGCGCCAGCAGTCAGCCCCCGACAGGGGGGGATGAAAAACTGTTTTTT
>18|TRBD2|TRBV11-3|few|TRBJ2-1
CASSSPLIAGSSYNEQFF
TGTGCCAGCAGCTCACCCCTGATAGCGGGGAGCTCCTACAATGAGCAGTTCTTC
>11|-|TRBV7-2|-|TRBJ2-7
CASSFHYEQYF
TGTGCCAGCAGTTTCCACTACGAGCAGTACTTC
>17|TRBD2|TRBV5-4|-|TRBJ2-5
CASSPKGTSGPTETQYF
TGTGCCAGCAGCCCCAAAGGGACTAGCGGGCCTACAGAGACCCAGTACTTC
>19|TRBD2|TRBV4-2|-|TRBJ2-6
CASSLRLAVGSSGANVLTF
TGTGCCAGCAGCCTCCGACTAGCAGTGGGCAGCTCTGGGGCCAACGTCCTGACTTTC
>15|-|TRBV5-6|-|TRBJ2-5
CASSFKGVRRETQYF
TGTGCCAGCAGCTTCAAAGGGGTTAGGCGGGAGACCCAGTACTTC
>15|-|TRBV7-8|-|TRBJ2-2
CASSLVQGNTGELFF
TGTGCCAGCAGCTTAGTTCAGGGTAACACCGGGGAGCTGTTTTTT
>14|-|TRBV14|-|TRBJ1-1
CASSYTGGITEAFF
TGTGCCAGCAGCTACACAGGCGGGATCACTGAAGCTTTCTTT
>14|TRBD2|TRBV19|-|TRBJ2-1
CASSISPLAGRAVF
TGTGCCAGTAGTATTTCGCCCTTAGCGGGAAGGGCAGTCTTC
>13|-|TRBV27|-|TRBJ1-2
CASKTAILPGYTF
TGTGCCAGCAAGACAGCTATTCTGCCCGGCTACACCTTC
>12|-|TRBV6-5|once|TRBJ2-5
CASSTSEETQYF
TGTGCCAGCAGTACCTCAGAAGAGACCCAGTACTTC
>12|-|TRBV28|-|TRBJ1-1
CASRDTGTEAFF
TGTGCCAGCAGGGACACAGGGACTGAAGCTTTCTTT
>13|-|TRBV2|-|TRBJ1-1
CASSGQDYTEAFF
TGTGCCAGCAGTGGACAGGATTACACTGAAGCTTTCTTT
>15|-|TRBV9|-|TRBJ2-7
CASSERTGQGYEQYF
TGTGCCAGCAGCGAACGGACGGGACAAGGCTACGAGCAGTACTTC
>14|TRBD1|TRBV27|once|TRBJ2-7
CASSWGQGGNEQYF
TGTGCCAGCAGTTGGGGACAGGGCGGGAACGAGCAGTACTTC
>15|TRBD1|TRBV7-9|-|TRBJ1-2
CASSLERGLGYGYTF
TGTGCCAGCAGCTTAGAAAGGGGGCTAGGCTATGGCTACACCTTC
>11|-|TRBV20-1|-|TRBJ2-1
CSGSLGNEQFF
TGCAGTGGCTCCCTAGGAAATGAGCAGTTCTTC
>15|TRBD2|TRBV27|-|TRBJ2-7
CASSALASGAGEQYF
TGTGCCAGCAGCGCTTTGGCTAGCGGGGCTGGAGAGCAGTACTTC
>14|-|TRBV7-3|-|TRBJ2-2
CASTLSGNTGELFF
TGTGCCAGCACCCTGAGTGGTAACACCGGGGAGCTGTTTTTT
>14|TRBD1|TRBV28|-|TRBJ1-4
CASSGDSNNEKLFF
TGTGCCAGCAGTGGGGACAGCAATAATGAAAAACTGTTTTTT
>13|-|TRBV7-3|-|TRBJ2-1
CASSLNREGEQFF
TGTGCCAGCAGCCTAAACCGGGAAGGTGAGCAGTTCTTC